A single T cell receptor (beta chain) is shown here with its context. Its specific antigen is unknown. Base quality data are lacking; no much larger clone is found one base away. These data originate in a study of brain T cells in children with intractable seizures (TCRdb year 2021). Regarding the research as a whole: Resected brain tissue from 53 pediatric epilepsy surgery cases was first screened for immune gene transcripts using a NanoString immunology panel. Among the roughly 12 selected surgery cases, pre-surgery blood was additionally sequenced for eight, leaving four cases with brain tissue only.

Explained via the paper, the time point label denotes: blood from clinic visit 5 months post-surgery; TSC patient then seizure free. The surgery cases showing the highest brain T cell transcript signatures were chosen for TCR beta chain sequencing of brain tissue and, when available, of blood. Prior to surgery, the patients had been treated with at least one anti-epileptic drug. The TCR-sequenced patients were children whose drug-resistant epilepsy was caused by tuberous sclerosis complex, focal cortical dysplasia, Rasmussen encephalitis or hemimegalencephaly. The Monarch genomic DNA purification kit was used to extract bulk genomic DNA from unsorted brain tissue and whole blood. TCR beta chain sequences were generated from genomic DNA using the immunoSEQ assay. As for how the authors treated the data: CDR3 sequences that did not begin with the conserved framework cysteine at position 104 were removed manually. To get clonality, the normalized Shannon's Diversity Index was subtracted from one, giving values from 0 (maximal diversity) to 1 (oligoclonal). Chi-squared comparison-of-proportions tests were used to check whether the frequency of the same CDR3 differed between samples, for example brain versus blood. Public clonotypes were identified through searches of immuneACCESS, and similarity to known antiviral clonotypes was evaluated with the VDJdb browser. TCRdb obtained this table from immuneACCESS and retained in-frame rearrangements with V and J assigned. These tables miss some clones; where compared with another copy, unresolved V genes account for less than half of the shortfall, and the remainder is unexplained. The V and J calls and clone size are taken from that table; D and trimming were inferred from the DNA. Recorded for this sample are about 320,000 clones; over 90% of them occurred a single time. About 5.8% of the sample belongs to the ten largest clones.

Results the study describes overall, beyond this receptor: Viral specificity was inferred solely from CDR3 sequence similarity, and the HCMV serostatus of the patients was not known. Because pre- and post-surgery blood were sequenced to different depths, clones absent from the pre-surgery sample may reflect undersampling.

The trim is 2 bases for V and 5 bases for J, with a gap of 12 bases between the germline ends. Based on the germline V gene (reference sequence), the CDR1 and CDR2 sequences are LGHDT and YNNKEL. From its cysteine to its phenylalanine, the CDR3 spans 14 amino acids. Only the CDR3 DNA stays, 42 bases, in frame from base 1. The clonotype comes from a boy less than two years old with tuberous sclerosis and intractable seizures. This specimen consisted of peripheral blood, obtained around 5 months after surgery. The V and J genes are TRBV3-1 (or the pseudogene TRBV3-2) and TRBJ1-2, with TRBD1 tentatively as D gene (5 bases match). The CDR3 amino acid sequence is: CASSQPDRPYGYTF. In nucleotide form, the sequence is TGTGCCAGCAGCCAACCCGACAGACCGTATGGCTACACCTTC.